A single sample is the source of the 26 T cell receptor beta chains below, sequenced in a study of cytomegalovirus exposure and HLA in healthy donors. PCR employed 60 Vbeta and 13 Jbeta primers. TCRdb's table, derived via immunoSEQ multiplex PCR, lists solely in-frame clones and lacks some. The profile covers 160,000 or so clones, with 60% to 80% appearing a single time and over 1.3% taken by the ten largest. Sequencing was performed on PBMCs. The receptor set was obtained from a man in his 60s in good health and CMV-seronegative.

The chain employs TRBV28 and TRBJ2-1; D remains ambiguous. CDR3 size: 14 residues. The ends were cut back, 4 bases at V and 5 bases at J, with 12 bases in the middle. Per the germline V gene, CDR1 is MDHEN and CDR2 is SYDVKM. The CDR3 is CASSSYEANNEQFF. CDR3 nucleotides: TGTGCCAGCAGTTCCTATGAGGCGAACAATGAGCAGTTCTTC. The entire variable domain, with the rest obtained from reference TRBV28 and TRBJ2-1, is as follows: DVKVTQSSRYLVKRTGEKVFLECVQDMDHENMFWYRQDPGLGLRLIYFSYDVKMKEKGDIPEGYSVSREKKERFSLILESASTNQTSMYLCASSSYEANNEQFFGPGTRLTVL.

This clone was seen a handful of times. J is TRBJ2-1 and V is TRBV14; 7 nucleotides agree with TRBD1. CDR3 length equals 18 residues. V shed 5 bases, J shed 4 bases, and the junction held 17 bases outside the gene matches. Germline V gene sequence: CDR1 SGHDN, CDR2 FVKESK. The CDR3 region is CASSTGTAFSFMYNEQFF. The CDR3 coding sequence is TGTGCCAGCAGCACCGGGACAGCCTTCTCCTTTATGTACAATGAGCAGTTCTTC.

V gene TRBV19 combines with J gene TRBJ2-5, with D possibly TRBD1 on 5 matching bases. Germline CDR1 and CDR2: LNHDA and SQIVND (reference sequence). The CDR3 contains 15 residues. Trimming took 3 bases from V and 2 from J, leaving 13 bases between them. The CDR3 is CASSIDSRVQETQYF. As DNA, the CDR3 is TGTGCCAGTAGTATTGACTCCAGGGTACAAGAGACCCAGTACTTC.

V and J are TRBV28 and TRBJ2-5; maybe TRBD2 (5 bases). The ends were cut back, 3 bases at V and 2 bases at J, with 13 bases in the middle. Germline CDR1 and CDR2: MDHEN and SYDVKM. The CDR3 has 15 residues. The CDR3 spells CASSFAEGSQETQYF. CDR3 sequence (DNA): TGTGCCAGCAGTTTTGCCGAGGGATCTCAAGAGACCCAGTACTTC. Looking up the rest from reference TRBV28 and TRBJ2-5 gives the full variable domain: DVKVTQSSRYLVKRTGEKVFLECVQDMDHENMFWYRQDPGLGLRLIYFSYDVKMKEKGDIPEGYSVSREKKERFSLILESASTNQTSMYLCASSFAEGSQETQYFGPGTRLLVL.

The gene calls are TRBV19 and TRBJ1-1; D perhaps matches TRBD1 (5 bases). Trimming left V 5 bases short and J 5 bases short, with 15 bases between. This CDR3 has 14 residues. Germline CDR1 reads LNHDA; CDR2 reads SQIVND (reference sequence). The CDR3 region has the DNA TGTGCCAGTAGTGGCTTGGCAGGGTGGACTGAAGCTTTCTTT. Residues: CASSGLAGWTEAFF.

V usage is TRBV5-1 and J usage is TRBJ2-3; 10 positions match TRBD2. CDR1 and CDR2 (germline): SGHRS, YFSETQ. The J segment lost 1 base and the V segment lost 0 bases, leaving 11 bases of the junction unmatched. The length of the CDR3 is 19 residues. CDR3 in amino acids: CASSLATFLAGVGTDTQYF. Written as DNA, the CDR3 is TGCGCCAGCAGCTTGGCCACTTTCCTAGCGGGAGTGGGCACAGATACGCAGTATTTT. Full variable domain (rest looked up from reference TRBV5-1 and TRBJ2-3): KAGVTQTPRYLIKTRGQQVTLSCSPISGHRSVSWYQQTPGQGLQFLFEYFSETQRNKGNFPGRFSGRQFSNSRSEMNVSTLELGDSALYLCASSLATFLAGVGTDTQYFGPGTRLTVL.

The V and J genes are TRBV5-5 and TRBJ1-1; D not resolved. This CDR3 comprises 14 residues. Germline V lookup: CDR1 SGHKS, CDR2 YYEKEE (reference sequence). V lost 3 bases and J lost 4, with 13 bases in between. CDR3: CASSSDTFTTEAFF. As DNA, the CDR3 is TGTGCCAGCAGCTCCGACACGTTTACCACTGAAGCTTTCTTT.

The chain couples TRBV7-9 to TRBJ2-7; 12 bases agree with TRBD1. J lost 6 bases, V lost 6 bases, and 6 bases had no gene match. The CDR3 is 14 amino acids. CDR1 SEHNR and CDR2 FQNEAQ come from the germline V gene (reference sequence). CDR3 residues: CASSQGTGGGEQYF. DNA of the CDR3: TGTGCCAGCAGTCAAGGGACAGGGGGCGGCGAGCAGTACTTC.

The rearrangement uses TRBV5-8 and TRBJ2-7, with D perhaps matching TRBD2 (5 bases). Germline assignment: CDR1 SGHTS and CDR2 YDEGEE. Trimming left V 0 bases short and J 6 bases short, with 19 bases between. The CDR3 contains 16 residues. CDR3 nucleotides: TGTGCCAGCAGCTTGGCACGAGTCCGGGGAATAAGCGAGCAGTACTTC. Encoded protein: CASSLARVRGISEQYF.

V is TRBV10-2 and J is TRBJ2-1; TRBD2 aligns across 7 bases. Germline V gene sequence: CDR1 WSHSY, CDR2 SAAADI. The CDR3 has 15 amino acids. Losses at the gene ends were 6 bases for V and 6 bases for J; bases not matched to a gene: 11. The CDR3 DNA reads as TGCGCCAGCAGGGAGCGGCTAGCGGTAACCAATGAGCAGTTCTTC. Translated, it gives CASRERLAVTNEQFF.

The V call is TRBV27, the J call TRBJ2-1; perhaps TRBD1 as D (5 bases). The germline gives CDR1 MNHEY, CDR2 SMNVEV (reference sequence). This CDR3 comprises 14 residues. V lost 6 bases and J lost 8, with 17 bases in between. The CDR3 sequence: CASRWGAYPDEQFF. CDR3 nucleotides: TGTGCCAGCAGGTGGGGCGCCTACCCGGATGAGCAGTTCTTC.

The V call is TRBV13, the J call TRBJ1-4; D remains ambiguous. Germline V gene lookup returns CDR1 PRHDT and CDR2 FYEKMQ (reference sequence). V lost 4 bases and J 10 bases, leaving 7 bases between the germline ends. CDR3 length: 11 amino acids. The CDR3 bases are TGTGCCAGCAGCTCACGGGGAAAACTGTTTTTT. It specifies CASSSRGKLFF.

This clone appeared a single time. The J gene is TRBJ2-2, the V gene TRBV7-9; TRBD2 matches at 8 bases. V shed 5 bases and J 6 bases; nucleotides not matched to a gene: 14. This CDR3 contains 17 residues. CDR1 is SEHNR, CDR2 FQNEAQ, per germline (reference sequence). The CDR3 nucleotides are TGTGCCAGCAGCCGCCCTTCGGGACTAGTATCCGCCGGGGAGCTGTTTTTT. It codes for CASSRPSGLVSAGELFF.

This clone has just one count. This rearrangement joins TRBV29-1 to TRBJ2-3; tentatively, D is TRBD1 (8 bases). Trimming shortened V by 7 bases and J by 0 bases, and 17 bases separated the two germline ends. The CDR3 length is 15 residues. CDR1 is SQVTM and CDR2 is ANQGSEA in the germline V gene. This chain's CDR3 is CSGGGTGPSTDTQYF. Here the CDR3 DNA reads TGCAGCGGGGGGGGGACAGGACCTAGCACAGATACGCAGTATTTT.

The chain combines TRBV7-8 with TRBJ2-2, with TRBD2 matching over 11 bases. The germline V gene encodes CDR1 SGHVS and CDR2 FQNEAQ. The J segment lost 9 bases and the V segment lost 8 bases, leaving 5 bases of the junction unmatched. This CDR3 has 13 residues. For the CDR3, the DNA is TGTGCCAGCTGCCTAGCGGGAGGCAGGGAGCTGTTTTTT. Residues: CASCLAGGRELFF.

The V gene is TRBV27, the J gene TRBJ1-2; TRBD1 matches 7 bases. The ends lost 8 bases at V and 6 bases at J; junction bases unmatched: 9. Germline CDR1 is MNHEY and CDR2 is SMNVEV (reference sequence). This CDR3 is 13 amino acids long. The CDR3 DNA is TGTGCCAGCCGACGACGGGGGACAGATGGCTACACCTTC. Translated: CASRRRGTDGYTF.

In this sample, this clone turned up once. This chain connects TRBV18 to TRBJ1-2; 7 nucleotides line up with TRBD1. Germline V gives CDR1 KGHSH, CDR2 LQKENI. The CDR3 has 13 residues. Trimming at V came to 6 bases and at J to 10 bases, leaving 11 bases not matched to a gene. The CDR3 sequence is CASSDRERFSYTF. The CDR3 DNA is TGTGCCAGCTCTGACAGGGAGCGGTTTTCCTACACCTTC.

Of note for this clone: The junction departs from the called germline gene at one end, perhaps through a read error. J is TRBJ1-4 and V is TRBV29-1, with D perhaps TRBD1 (5 bases). The germline gives CDR1 SQVTM, CDR2 ANQGSEA. The CDR3 spans 8 residues. CDR3 bases: TGCAGCGTTGATGGGGGGATTTTT. Translated, it gives CSVDGGIF.

The V and J genes are TRBV18 and TRBJ2-7; 12 bases align to TRBD2. The J call may be faulty, since TRBJ2-1 better matches the DNA end. The germline gives CDR1 KGHSH, CDR2 LQKENI. The CDR3 has 16 amino acids. The CDR3 region has the DNA TGTGCCAGCTCACCCCAGACTAGCGGGAGTGGCAATGAGCAGTTCTTC. Amino acids: CASSPQTSGSGNEQFF.

This clone has a handful of counts. The chain recombines TRBV4-2 with TRBJ2-3; TRBD2 matches at 11 bases. The CDR3 length is 16 residues. In germline, CDR1 is LGHNA, CDR2 YNFKEQ. The V and J ends lost 6 bases and 5 bases, in that order; junction bases with no gene match: 10. The CDR3 DNA reads TGTGCCAGCAGTATTTATAGCGGGGGGGCACGAGATACGCAGTATTTT. Its protein is CASSIYSGGARDTQYF.

This chain links TRBV28 with TRBJ2-3; 11 nucleotides line up with TRBD2. From germline, CDR1 is MDHEN and CDR2 SYDVKM. This CDR3 contains 16 residues. V was pared by 5 bases and J by 4 bases, with 8 bases of the junction left unmatched. The CDR3 is CASSPRVAGGPDTQYF. DNA for the CDR3: TGTGCCAGCAGTCCACGGGTAGCGGGAGGGCCAGATACGCAGTATTTT.

This clone has more than one count but fewer than ten. The chain recombines TRBV5-1 with TRBJ2-5; tentative D call: TRBD1 (5 bases). CDR1 and CDR2 from the germline V gene are SGHRS and YFSETQ. V dropped 0 bases and J dropped 4 bases, with 13 bases sitting between them. CDR3 length: 15 residues. CDR3 DNA: TGCGCCAGCAGCTTGGCCAATGCAGGGTCAGAGACCCAGTACTTC. Protein product: CASSLANAGSETQYF.

This rearrangement joins TRBV19 to TRBJ1-2; no clear D gene. Germline CDR1 and CDR2: LNHDA and SQIVND (reference sequence). V was cut by 6 bases and J by 4 bases, with 27 bases left in between. The CDR3 length is 18 residues. The CDR3 protein is CASSSSSGVTAITYGYTF. DNA of the CDR3: TGTGCCAGTAGCTCCTCCTCAGGTGTTACCGCAATCACCTATGGCTACACCTTC.

V is TRBV5-1 and J is TRBJ1-2, with unresolved D. V shed 4 bases and J shed 2 bases, with 15 bases lying between them. Germline V CDR1 and CDR2: SGHRS, YFSETQ. The length of the CDR3 is 15 residues. The chain's CDR3 is CASSGETPLNYGYTF. CDR3 nucleotides: TGCGCCAGCAGCGGGGAGACACCTCTGAACTATGGCTACACCTTC.

As to this clone: The junction differs from germline at one of its ends, possibly a read error. The sample carries other DNA sequences with the same CDR3. The chain employs TRBV7-6 and TRBJ2-1; D may be TRBD2 (5 bases). CDR3 length: 13 residues. The V gene's germline CDR1 is SGHVS and CDR2 FNYEAQ. The CDR3 is CASSLTAGDEQFF. DNA of the CDR3: TGTGCTAGCAGCTTAACGGCGGGTGACGAGCAGTTCTTC. The full variable domain, its missing parts supplied by reference TRBV7-6 and TRBJ2-1, is GAGVSQSPRYKVTKRGQDVALRCDPISGHVSLYWYRQALGQGPEFLTYFNYEAQQDKSGLPNDRFSAERPEGSISTLTIQRTEQRDSAMYRCASSLTAGDEQFFGPGTRLTVL.

This sequence joins TRBV9 and TRBJ2-1; no definite D call. The CDR3 extends over 15 amino acids. Germline V gene sequence: CDR1 SGDLS, CDR2 YYNGEE. The germline V and J ends were trimmed by 3 bases and 6 bases, with 16 bases remaining between them. CDR3 coding DNA: TGTGCCAGCAGCGCCCCCTCGAGAGGATCCAATGAGCAGTTCTTC. The encoded protein is CASSAPSRGSNEQFF.